This T cell receptor (beta chain) was observed in a study of blood T cell repertoires in COVID-19. Study as a whole: PBMCs, B-cell-depleted T cells, or T cells were the source of the cDNA or gDNA that made up the material.

In germline, CDR1 is LGHNA, CDR2 YSLEER. This CDR3 has 20 amino acids. With V trimmed by 4 bases and J by 1 base, 13 bases remained unmatched. Original analysis: Estimates of nucleated cell counts were drawn from the amplification of reference gene primers. Assay used: immunoSEQ multiplex PCR; TCRdb lists only in-frame clones, some missing. V and J calls and clone size are given by that table; D and trimming were obtained from the DNA. The profile shows 40,000 to 60,000 clones, 84% of them singletons. V gene TRBV4-3 combines with J gene TRBJ2-6; 10 positions agree with TRBD1. The sequenced sample consisted of peripheral blood. The sequence was obtained from a man aged 50-59 years with acute or convalescent COVID-19. CDR3 bases: TGCGCCAGCAGCCGAATACCCCCGGGACAGGGGATGTCTGGGGCCAACGTCCTGACTTTC. Translated: CASSRIPPGQGMSGANVLTF.